The T cell receptor beta chain under discussion was sequenced for a study of blood T cells in healthy people across ages. Regarding the study as a whole: Fewer expanded clones and more diversity marked long-lived versus aged donors. Per million T cells, the diversity of TCR beta decreased roughly linearly as age advanced. Without sorted subsets, naive and antigen-experienced compartments could not be conclusively compared.

Primed by a sample-barcoded 5' primer and a J-beta primer mix, a second PCR proceeded for about 6 to 11 cycles. From the 5' RACE reads, TCRdb called clonotypes with MiXCR, one entry per CDR3 protein. This table holds 650,000 to 1,000,000 distinct CDR3 sequences, about 36% found once. Germline V gives CDR1 SEHNR, CDR2 FQNEAQ (reference sequence). Trimming took 5 bases from V and 0 from J; bases not matched to a gene: 10. This CDR3 comprises 18 residues. The extraction recovered at least 5 micrograms of total RNA per sample. This clonotype was detected only a few times. Antigen specificity is unknown. This sequence was found in a young man in good health. Input material: blood. V gene TRBV7-9 combines with J gene TRBJ1-4; 9 positions match TRBD1. This CDR3 reads CASSPTGQGTSTNEKLFF. The CDR3 DNA follows: TGTGCCAGCAGCCCCACGGGACAGGGAACTTCAACTAATGAAAAACTGTTTTTT.